The clone carrying this T cell receptor beta chain occurred a few times. What it binds is not known. Via the markers CD45RO/CCR7/CD25/CD127/CD95/CD27, stem cell-like memory, regulatory, central memory and naive CD4+ cells were sorted. The whole isolated RNA underwent reverse transcription, so sequencing captured expressed TCRB transcripts. Method: immunoSEQ multiplex PCR; TCRdb's copy keeps in-frame clones and lacks some. Among about 400,000 clones listed, over 10% were seen once. Germline CDR1 reads SGHRS; CDR2 reads YFSETQ. This CDR3 has 13 residues. Trimming took 0 bases from V and 8 from J, leaving 9 bases between them. The data originate from a study of beta chain features in type 1 diabetes. For the study at large: All samples together contributed 90 million to 110 million sorted cells for examination.

General observations from the study: More deletions and fewer insertions at VDJ junctions were found in patients with type 1 diabetes. The similarity of naive, central memory and Treg TCRB repertoires appeared greater among patients than among healthy donors. Among all four CD4+ subsets, Type 1 diabetes patients had TCRB CDR3s that were moderately but significantly shorter.

Specimen: naive CD4+ T cells from blood. This TCR derives from a woman aged 18-35 years with type 1 diabetes. V usage is TRBV5-1 and J usage is TRBJ2-1; tentatively, D is TRBD2 (5 bases). The CDR3 spells CASSLGGFDEQFF. The CDR3 DNA reads as TGCGCCAGCAGCTTGGGAGGGTTCGATGAGCAGTTCTTC.